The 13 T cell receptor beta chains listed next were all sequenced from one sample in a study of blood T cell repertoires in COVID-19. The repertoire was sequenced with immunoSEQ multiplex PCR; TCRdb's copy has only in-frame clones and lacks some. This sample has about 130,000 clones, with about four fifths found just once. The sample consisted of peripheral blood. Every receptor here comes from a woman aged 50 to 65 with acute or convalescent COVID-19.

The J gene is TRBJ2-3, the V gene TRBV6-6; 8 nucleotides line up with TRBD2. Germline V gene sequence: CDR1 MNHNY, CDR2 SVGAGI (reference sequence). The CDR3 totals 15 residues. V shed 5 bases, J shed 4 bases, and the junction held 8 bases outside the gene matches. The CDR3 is CASSGASGSPDTQYF. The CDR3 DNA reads TGTGCCAGCAGTGGGGCTAGCGGGTCTCCAGATACGCAGTATTTT.

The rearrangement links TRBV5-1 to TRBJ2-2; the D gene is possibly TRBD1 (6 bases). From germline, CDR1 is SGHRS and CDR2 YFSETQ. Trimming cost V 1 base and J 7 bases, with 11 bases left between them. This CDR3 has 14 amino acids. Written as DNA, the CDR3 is TGCGCCAGCAGCTTGTCAAAGGACAGCGGGGAGCTGTTTTTT. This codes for CASSLSKDSGELFF.

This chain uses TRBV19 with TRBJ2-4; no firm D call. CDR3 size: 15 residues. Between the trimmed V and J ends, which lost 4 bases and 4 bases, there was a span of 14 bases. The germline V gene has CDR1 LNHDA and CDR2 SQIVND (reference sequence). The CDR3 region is CASSNQQLRKNIQYF. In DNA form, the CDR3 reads TGTGCCAGTAGTAACCAACAGTTAAGGAAAAACATTCAGTACTTC. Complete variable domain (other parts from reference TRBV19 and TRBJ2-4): DGGITQSPKYLFRKEGQNVTLSCEQNLNHDAMYWYRQDPGQGLRLIYYSQIVNDFQKGDIAEGYSVSREKKESFPLTVTSAQKNPTAFYLCASSNQQLRKNIQYFGAGTRLSVL.

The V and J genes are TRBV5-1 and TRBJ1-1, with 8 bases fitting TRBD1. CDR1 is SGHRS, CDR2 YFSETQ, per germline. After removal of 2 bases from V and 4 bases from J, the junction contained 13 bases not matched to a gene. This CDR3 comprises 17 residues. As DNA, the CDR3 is TGCGCCAGCAGCTTCTCGACAGGGGATGGGGTGGGCACTGAAGCTTTCTTT. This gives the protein CASSFSTGDGVGTEAFF.

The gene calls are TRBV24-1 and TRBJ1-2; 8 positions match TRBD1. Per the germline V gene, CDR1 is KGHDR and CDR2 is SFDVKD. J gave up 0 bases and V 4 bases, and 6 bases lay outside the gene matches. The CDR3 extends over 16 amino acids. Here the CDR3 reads CATSDRTGTPNYGYTF. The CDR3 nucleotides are TGTGCCACCAGTGACCGGACAGGGACCCCTAACTATGGCTACACCTTC.

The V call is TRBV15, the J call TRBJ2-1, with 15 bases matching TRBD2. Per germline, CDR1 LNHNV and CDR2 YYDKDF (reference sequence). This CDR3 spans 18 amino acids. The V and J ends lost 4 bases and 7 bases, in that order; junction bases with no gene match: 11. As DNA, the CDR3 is TGTGCCACCAGCAACGGGACTAGCGGGGGGCGGGGTAAGAATGAGCAGTTCTTC. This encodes CATSNGTSGGRGKNEQFF.

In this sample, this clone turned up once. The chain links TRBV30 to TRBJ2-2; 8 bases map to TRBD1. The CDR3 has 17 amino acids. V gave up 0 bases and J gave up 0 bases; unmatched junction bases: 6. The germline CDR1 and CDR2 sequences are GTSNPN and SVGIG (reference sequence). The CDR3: CAWSVRGQVPNTGELFF. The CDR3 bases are TGTGCCTGGAGTGTAAGGGGACAGGTCCCGAACACCGGGGAGCTGTTTTTT. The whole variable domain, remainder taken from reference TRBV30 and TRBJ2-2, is SQTIHQWPATLVQPVGSPLSLECTVEGTSNPNLYWYRQAAGRGLQLLFYSVGIGQISSEVPQNLSASRPQDRQFILSSKKLLLSDSGFYLCAWSVRGQVPNTGELFFGEGSRLTVL.

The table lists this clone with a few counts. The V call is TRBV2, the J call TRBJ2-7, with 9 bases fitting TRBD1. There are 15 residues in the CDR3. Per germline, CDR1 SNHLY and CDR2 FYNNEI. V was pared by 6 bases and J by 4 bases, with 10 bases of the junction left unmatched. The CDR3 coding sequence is TGTGCCAGCAGCTCCCCGACAGGGGGTATTTACGAGCAGTACTTC. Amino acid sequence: CASSSPTGGIYEQYF.

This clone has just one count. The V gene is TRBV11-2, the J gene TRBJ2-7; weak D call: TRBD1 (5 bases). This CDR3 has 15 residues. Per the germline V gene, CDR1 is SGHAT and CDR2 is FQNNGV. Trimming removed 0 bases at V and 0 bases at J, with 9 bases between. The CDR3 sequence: CASSLEGHRSYEQYF. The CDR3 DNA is TGTGCCAGCAGCTTAGAAGGACACCGCTCCTACGAGCAGTACTTC.

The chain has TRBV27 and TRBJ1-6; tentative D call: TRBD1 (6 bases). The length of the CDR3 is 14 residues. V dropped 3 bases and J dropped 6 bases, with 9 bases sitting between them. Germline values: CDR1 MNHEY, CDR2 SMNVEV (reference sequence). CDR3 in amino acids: CASSLGQTNSPLHF. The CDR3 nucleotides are TGTGCCAGCAGTTTGGGACAAACTAATTCACCCCTCCACTTT.

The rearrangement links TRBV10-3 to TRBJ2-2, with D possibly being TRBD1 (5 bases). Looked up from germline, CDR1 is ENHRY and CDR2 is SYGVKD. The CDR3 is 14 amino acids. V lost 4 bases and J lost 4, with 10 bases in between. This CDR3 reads CAISGQQFTGELFF. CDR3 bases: TGTGCCATCAGTGGACAGCAATTCACCGGGGAGCTGTTTTTT.

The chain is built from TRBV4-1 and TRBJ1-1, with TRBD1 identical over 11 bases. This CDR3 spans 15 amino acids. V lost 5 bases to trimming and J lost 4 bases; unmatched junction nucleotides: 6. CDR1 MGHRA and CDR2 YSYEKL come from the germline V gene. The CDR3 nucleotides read TGCGCCAGCAGCGTCTCAGGGACAGGGGGCACTGAAGCTTTCTTT. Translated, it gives CASSVSGTGGTEAFF.

The CDR3 nucleotides read TGTGCCAGCAGTGAAGCCTCCGGGACTAGAGGCCAGACCCAGTACTTC. Its translation: CASSEASGTRGQTQYF. The V gene is TRBV25-1, the J gene TRBJ2-5, with TRBD2 identical over 8 bases. CDR1 is MGHDK, CDR2 SYGVNS, per germline. V lost 2 bases, J lost 6 bases, and 11 bases stayed unmatched. CDR3 length: 16 amino acids.